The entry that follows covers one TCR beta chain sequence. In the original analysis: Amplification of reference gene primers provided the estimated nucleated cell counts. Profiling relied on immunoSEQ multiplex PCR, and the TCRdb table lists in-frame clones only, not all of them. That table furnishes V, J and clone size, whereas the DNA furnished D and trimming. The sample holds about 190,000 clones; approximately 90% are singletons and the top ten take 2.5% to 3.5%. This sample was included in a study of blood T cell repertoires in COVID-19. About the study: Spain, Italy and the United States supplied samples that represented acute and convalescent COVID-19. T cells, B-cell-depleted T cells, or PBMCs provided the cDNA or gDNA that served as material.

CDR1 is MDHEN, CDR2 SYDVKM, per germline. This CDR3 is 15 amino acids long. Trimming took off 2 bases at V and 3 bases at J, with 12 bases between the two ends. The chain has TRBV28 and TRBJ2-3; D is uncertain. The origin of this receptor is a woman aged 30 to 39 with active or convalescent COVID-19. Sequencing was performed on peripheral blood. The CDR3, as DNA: TGTGCCAGCAGTTTAAGCGCCCGTTGGACAGATACGCAGTATTTT. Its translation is CASSLSARWTDTQYF. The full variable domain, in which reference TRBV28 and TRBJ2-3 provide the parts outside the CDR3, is DVKVTQSSRYLVKRTGEKVFLECVQDMDHENMFWYRQDPGLGLRLIYFSYDVKMKEKGDIPEGYSVSREKKERFSLILESASTNQTSMYLCASSLSARWTDTQYFGPGTRLTVL.